This TCR beta chain was documented in a study of T cell repertoires in cytomegalovirus infection. In the study overall: An indication of both CMV infection and matching HLA type came from public TCR beta signatures.

Each CDR3 protein is one row after TCRdb ran MiXCR on the reads. Of tens of thousands of distinct CDR3 sequences listed, over 20% are singletons. This clonotype has only a few counts. Its antigen is unknown. This TCR derives from a human donor in good health (CMV status not recorded). Some clones in this sample may be carry-over from other donors' samples. The material sequenced was CD8+ T cells from cultured PBMCs, taken from culture after CMV antigen stimulation.

The CDR3 loop reads CASSAPGAYEQYF. For the CDR3, the DNA is TGCGCCAGCAGCGCGCCGGGAGCGTACGAGCAGTACTTC. The V and J genes are TRBV4-1 and TRBJ2-7, with D perhaps matching TRBD2 (6 bases). Germline V CDR1 and CDR2: MGHRA, YSYEKL. The V gene lost 5 bases and the J gene lost 4 bases, with 12 bases spanning the gap. The CDR3 spans 13 residues.